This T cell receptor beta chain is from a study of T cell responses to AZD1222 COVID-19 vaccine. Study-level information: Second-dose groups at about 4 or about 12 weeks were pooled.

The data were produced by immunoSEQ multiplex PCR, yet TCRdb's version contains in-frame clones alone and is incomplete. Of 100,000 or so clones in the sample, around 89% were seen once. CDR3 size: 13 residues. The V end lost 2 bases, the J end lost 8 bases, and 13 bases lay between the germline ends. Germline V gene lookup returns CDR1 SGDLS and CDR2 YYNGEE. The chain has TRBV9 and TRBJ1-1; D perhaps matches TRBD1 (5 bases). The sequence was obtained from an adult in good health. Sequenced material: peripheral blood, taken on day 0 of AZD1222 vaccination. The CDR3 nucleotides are TGTGCCAGCAGCGTGAGCCTGGGGGTAGAAGCTTTCTTT. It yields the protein CASSVSLGVEAFF.